The 4 T cell receptor beta chains below all came from one sample that was sequenced in a study of regulatory T cells in long-lasting Graves disease. The time point here: newly diagnosed GD, antithyroid drugs for less than 3 months. The TCR library was prepared using RNA isolated from PBMCs. Combining iRepertoire HTBI primers with Arm-PCR of CDR3 regions, the authors built TCR beta libraries. TCRdb redid the calling of the multiplex PCR reads with MiXCR, one entry per CDR3 protein. The sample carries 250,000 to 400,000 distinct CDR3 sequences, over 15% recorded once. This material consisted of peripheral blood mononuclear cells (PBMCs), taken at new diagnosis, from a patient treated with antithyroid drugs. The receptors were sampled from a female donor with Graves disease.

This clonotype was counted ten times or more. The chain employs TRBV20-1 and TRBJ2-5; TRBD2 aligns across 7 bases. The CDR3 is 15 amino acids. The V gene's germline CDR1 is DFQATT and CDR2 SNEGSKA (reference sequence). J lost 1 base, V lost 0 bases, and 5 bases had no gene match. As DNA, the CDR3 is TGCAGTGCTAGAGATCCTACTAGCGCCCAAGAGACCCAGTACTTC. This translates into CSARDPTSAQETQYF.

This clonotype has a count of ten or more. The chain couples TRBV28 to TRBJ2-2; the match to TRBD1 covers 7 bases. V was clipped by 4 bases and J by 4 bases; unmatched bases: 3. The CDR3 loop spans 14 amino acids. The germline CDR1 and CDR2 sequences are MDHEN and SYDVKM. CDR3 protein: CASSSSGGTGELFF. The DNA of the CDR3 is TGTGCCAGCAGTTCTTCAGGGGGCACCGGGGAGCTGTTTTTT. Full variable domain (rest looked up from reference TRBV28 and TRBJ2-2): DVKVTQSSRYLVKRTGEKVFLECVQDMDHENMFWYRQDPGLGLRLIYFSYDVKMKEKGDIPEGYSVSREKKERFSLILESASTNQTSMYLCASSSSGGTGELFFGEGSRLTVL.

This chain joins TRBV28 and TRBJ2-2; a possible D gene is TRBD2 (5 bases). The germline gives CDR1 MDHEN, CDR2 SYDVKM. Trimming took off 8 bases at V and 7 bases at J, with 17 bases between the two ends. CDR3 length: 14 residues. CDR3 DNA: TGTGCCAGCCGTATCCGAGCGGACCGCGGGGAGCTGTTTTTT. Translating it yields CASRIRADRGELFF.

This clonotype was counted a few times. The chain couples TRBV15 to TRBJ2-7; 10 nucleotides line up with TRBD2. In germline, CDR1 is LNHNV, CDR2 YYDKDF (reference sequence). Trimming took 5 bases from V and 0 from J; bases not matched to a gene: 4. The CDR3 length is 15 residues. The CDR3 is CATSPRTSGSYEQYF. The DNA for the CDR3 is TGTGCCACCAGCCCTAGGACTAGCGGCTCCTACGAGCAGTACTTC.